This T cell receptor (beta chain) comes out of a study of cytomegalovirus exposure and HLA in healthy donors. Study background: Out of 180 million or so T cells, an earlier analysis found 117 million unique TCR beta sequences in total. Study conclusions and caveats: The CMV antigen specificity of a few CMV-associated chains was confirmed through in vitro analysis.

Germline values: CDR1 MNHEY, CDR2 SVGAGI. Unmatched junction bases numbered 12, after V lost 7 bases and J lost 4 bases. This CDR3 comprises 15 residues. This clone occurred once. The target antigen is unknown. PCR amplification relied on 60 Vbeta primers (plus 13 Jbeta primers). Libraries were prepared by immunoSEQ multiplex PCR; TCRdb keeps only in-frame clonotypes and omits some of them. The data contain 60,000 to 75,000 clones, around three quarters of them singletons. This receptor was taken from a man between 18 and 29 years old in good health and CMV-seropositive. The sequenced sample consisted of PBMCs. V usage is TRBV6-5 and J usage is TRBJ1-1; 7 bases fit TRBD1. The CDR3 bases are TGTGCCAGCAAACTAGTGACAGGGTCGGGCACTGAAGCTTTCTTT. Translation: CASKLVTGSGTEAFF.